This T cell receptor beta chain was obtained from a study of T cells in Graves' hyperthyroidism and ophthalmopathy. Broader study findings: Most clonotypes expanded in thyroid above 0.001 were likewise present in blood. A median around six months before onset, the model predicted ophthalmopathy. Patients with ophthalmopathy were separated from those with stable hyperthyroidism by a 13 V-J model.

RNA transcripts yielded amplified TCR beta CDR3 regions. The HTBI primer set served for first-round RT-PCR of the TCR CDR3. MiXCR, run by TCRdb on the multiplex PCR reads, gives a single entry per CDR3 protein. The data contain roughly 500,000 distinct CDR3 sequences, roughly 45% of them singletons. Germline assignment: CDR1 SGHTA and CDR2 FQGNSA. Deletions cut 5 bases from V and 4 bases from J, with 17 bases between. The CDR3 has 16 residues. To note about this clonotype: The antigen is not known.

Reasons for excluding patients were uncontrolled infection, other autoimmune disease, pregnancy or lactation. The receptor was isolated from an adult woman with Graves' disease, either hyperthyroidism or ophthalmopathy (not recorded which). The material sequenced was peripheral blood or thyroid tissue (not recorded which). This chain connects TRBV7-2 to TRBJ1-4; D is possibly TRBD1 (5 bases). CDR3 coding DNA: TGTGCCAGCAGCCGGACCTCGGGGCACAGTAATGAAAAACTGTTTTTT. It translates to CASSRTSGHSNEKLFF.